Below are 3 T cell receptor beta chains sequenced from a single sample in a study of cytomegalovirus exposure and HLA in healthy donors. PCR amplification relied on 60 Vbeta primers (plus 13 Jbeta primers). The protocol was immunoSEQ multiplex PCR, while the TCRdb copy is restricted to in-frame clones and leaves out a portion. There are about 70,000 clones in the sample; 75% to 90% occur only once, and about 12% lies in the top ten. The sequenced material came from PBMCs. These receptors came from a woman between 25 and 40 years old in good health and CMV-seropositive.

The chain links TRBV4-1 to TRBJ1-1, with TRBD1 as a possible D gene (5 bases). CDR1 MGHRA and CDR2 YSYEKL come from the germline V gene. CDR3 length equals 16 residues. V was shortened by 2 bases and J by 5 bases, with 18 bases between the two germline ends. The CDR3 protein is CASSQIPGGWTTEAFF. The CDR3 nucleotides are TGCGCCAGCAGCCAAATTCCGGGGGGTTGGACAACTGAAGCTTTCTTT.

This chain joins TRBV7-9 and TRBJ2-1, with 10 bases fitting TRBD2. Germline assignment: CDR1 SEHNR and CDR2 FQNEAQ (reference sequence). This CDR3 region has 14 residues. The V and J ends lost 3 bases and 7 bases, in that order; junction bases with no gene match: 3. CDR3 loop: CASSLSSGRNEQFF. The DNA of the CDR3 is TGTGCCAGCAGCTTGTCTAGCGGGAGAAATGAGCAGTTCTTC.

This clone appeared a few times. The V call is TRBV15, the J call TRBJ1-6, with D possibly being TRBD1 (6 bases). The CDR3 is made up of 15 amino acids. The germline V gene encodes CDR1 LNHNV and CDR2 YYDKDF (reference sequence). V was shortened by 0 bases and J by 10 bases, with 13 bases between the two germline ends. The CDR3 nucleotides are TGTGCCACCAGCAGAGACAGGGGCCCAGGGTCACCCCTCCACTTT. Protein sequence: CATSRDRGPGSPLHF.